These 31 T cell receptor beta chains came from one sample sequenced in a study of CD4 T cells in relation to SARS-CoV-2 and coronaviruses. The unexposed donors gave CD4+ T cells in about 2011-2018, prior to COVID-19. Sequencing used immunoSEQ multiplex PCR; TCRdb keeps in-frame clones, though not all of them. The table records about 59,000 clones, about nine tenths of them present only once. The sequencing input was memory CD4+ T cells from PBMCs. The receptors derive from a human donor in good health.

This clone was seen a single time. The chain couples TRBV28 to TRBJ2-2, with 7 positions matching TRBD1. The CDR3 extends over 15 amino acids. Germline assignment: CDR1 MDHEN and CDR2 SYDVKM. The V segment lost 6 bases and the J segment 7 bases; nucleotides outside the gene matches: 11. The CDR3, as DNA: TGTGCCAGCAGACCATCAGACAGGGAGCACGGGGAGCTGTTTTTT. Its protein is CASRPSDREHGELFF.

This rearrangement joins TRBV28 to TRBJ1-6; 7 bases map to TRBD1. The J segment lost 6 bases and the V segment lost 4 bases, leaving 3 bases of the junction unmatched. This CDR3 contains 14 residues. CDR1 and CDR2 from the germline V gene are MDHEN and SYDVKM. The CDR3 DNA sequence: TGTGCCAGCAGTTCTACAGGGGCTAATTCACCCCTCCACTTT. Its translation: CASSSTGANSPLHF.

The V call is TRBV6-2 or TRBV6-3, the J call TRBJ2-1, with D perhaps matching TRBD1 or TRBD2 (5 bases each). The V and J ends lost 2 bases and 0 bases respectively, with 20 bases between them. The CDR3 contains 19 residues. The germline gives CDR1 MNHEY, CDR2 SVGEGT. The CDR3, as DNA: TGTGCCAGCAGTTACCCTCCGGGACCCGCGTCCATCTCCTACAATGAGCAGTTCTTC. Translated, it gives CASSYPPGPASISYNEQFF.

The chain has TRBV18 and TRBJ2-1, with D perhaps TRBD1 (6 bases). Germline V gene data show CDR1 as KGHSH and CDR2 as LQKENI. CDR3 length equals 14 residues. V shed 4 bases and J shed 1 base, with 8 bases lying between them. The CDR3 region is CASSQQGSYNEQFF. CDR3 nucleotides: TGTGCCAGCTCACAACAGGGATCCTACAATGAGCAGTTCTTC.

V and J are TRBV2 and TRBJ2-7, with 8 nucleotides matching TRBD2. The V segment lost 8 bases and the J segment 4 bases; nucleotides outside the gene matches: 7. There are 13 residues in the CDR3. Germline CDR1 is SNHLY and CDR2 is FYNNEI. The CDR3 DNA is TGTGCCAGCCGGAGCGGGGGATATTACGAGCAGTACTTC. Translating it yields CASRSGGYYEQYF.

This rearrangement joins TRBV6-5 to TRBJ2-7; D is undetermined. The CDR3 contains 14 residues. V lost 2 bases and J 0 bases, leaving 8 bases between the germline ends. Germline lookup yields CDR1 MNHEY and CDR2 SVGAGI. CDR3 protein: CASSYGPNSYEQYF. CDR3 nucleotide sequence: TGTGCCAGCAGTTACGGGCCGAACTCCTACGAGCAGTACTTC.

The chain is built from TRBV27 and TRBJ2-5; D gene uncertain. The germline V gene has CDR1 MNHEY and CDR2 SMNVEV (reference sequence). The CDR3 has 12 residues. V dropped 6 bases and J dropped 5 bases, with 10 bases sitting between them. The CDR3 region is CASSNPGETQYF. CDR3 DNA: TGTGCCAGCAGCAACCCTGGCGAGACCCAGTACTTC.

This clone was detected a few times. The V call is TRBV10-1, the J call TRBJ1-5, with D perhaps TRBD1 (6 bases). V was shortened by 0 bases and J by 6 bases, with 24 bases between the two germline ends. CDR3 size: 19 residues. Germline V gene lookup returns CDR1 WNHNN and CDR2 SYGVQD (reference sequence). This chain's CDR3 is CASSESEGVWPDNFQPQHF. In nucleotides, the CDR3 is TGCGCCAGCAGTGAGTCTGAGGGGGTTTGGCCAGATAATTTTCAGCCCCAGCATTTT.

The V call is TRBV19, the J call TRBJ2-1; D is uncertain. Germline values: CDR1 LNHDA, CDR2 SQIVND (reference sequence). V shed 7 bases and J shed 4 bases, with 11 bases lying between them. CDR3 length equals 13 residues. The CDR3 nucleotides read TGTGCCAGTAAGGGTTCAGATTACAATGAGCAGTTCTTC. Its translation is CASKGSDYNEQFF.

The count of this clone is one. In DNA form, the CDR3 reads TGTGCCAGCGGTAGGACAGGGGAGGAGACCCAGTACTTC. It encodes CASGRTGEETQYF. The chain joins TRBV5-5 to TRBJ2-5; 9 bases are a match to TRBD1. V dropped 7 bases and J dropped 5; count of bases not matched to a gene: 6. Germline V gene lookup returns CDR1 SGHKS and CDR2 YYEKEE (reference sequence). The CDR3 is 13 residues long.

V usage is TRBV30 and J usage is TRBJ2-7; no clear D gene. Trimming stripped 1 base from V and 3 bases from J, with 10 bases between. This CDR3 contains 13 residues. CDR1 and CDR2 from the germline V gene are GTSNPN and SVGIG (reference sequence). The CDR3 region has the DNA TGTGCCTGGAGTGCAGGAACGAACTACGAGCAGTACTTC. This translates into CAWSAGTNYEQYF.

This rearrangement joins TRBV5-1 to TRBJ1-1, with 9 bases lining up with TRBD1. With V trimmed by 0 bases and J by 7 bases, 4 bases remained unmatched. The CDR3 loop spans 14 amino acids. The V gene's germline CDR1 is SGHRS and CDR2 YFSETQ. The CDR3 nucleotides are TGCGCCAGCAGCTTGGTACAGGGGGCAGGTGAAGCTTTCTTT. Translating gives CASSLVQGAGEAFF. The full variable domain, in which reference TRBV5-1 and TRBJ1-1 provide the parts outside the CDR3, is KAGVTQTPRYLIKTRGQQVTLSCSPISGHRSVSWYQQTPGQGLQFLFEYFSETQRNKGNFPGRFSGRQFSNSRSEMNVSTLELGDSALYLCASSLVQGAGEAFFGQGTRLTVV.

The chain uses TRBV7-3 and TRBJ1-1; D unresolved. The CDR3 is 13 residues long. The germline V and J ends were trimmed by 4 bases and 5 bases, with 11 bases remaining between them. The germline CDR1 and CDR2 sequences are SGHTA and FQGTGA. The CDR3 sequence: CASSSSRLTEAFF. CDR3 in DNA: TGTGCCAGCAGCTCCTCCAGGCTGACTGAAGCTTTCTTT.

The chain joins TRBV5-1 to TRBJ2-7, with D possibly being TRBD2 (5 bases). The CDR3 spans 14 residues. Trimming shortened V by 0 bases and J by 3 bases, and 10 bases separated the two germline ends. Germline V gives CDR1 SGHRS, CDR2 YFSETQ. The CDR3 bases are TGCGCCAGCAGCTTGGATGGTGCGGGCTACGAGCAGTACTTC. Translated, it gives CASSLDGAGYEQYF.

This clone was counted once. The rearrangement uses TRBV6-1 and TRBJ2-5, with D unresolved. V was trimmed by 3 bases and J by 10 bases, leaving 9 bases between them. CDR1 is MNHNS and CDR2 is SASEGT in the germline V gene. This CDR3 region has 11 residues. The CDR3 reads CASSESGRQYF. For the CDR3, the DNA is TGTGCCAGCAGTGAGTCGGGCCGCCAGTACTTC.

This clone turned up a few times. The chain links TRBV29-1 to TRBJ1-3; D is unclear. CDR1 is SQVTM and CDR2 is ANQGSEA in the germline V gene. The CDR3 length is 12 residues. The ends were cut back, 4 bases at V and 0 bases at J, with 4 bases in the middle. CDR3 residues: CSVVVSGNTIYF. For the CDR3, the DNA is TGCAGCGTTGTTGTCTCTGGAAACACCATATATTTT.

Concerning this clone: A junction end diverges from the germline sequence, so it may reflect a read error. The V gene is TRBV27, the J gene TRBJ2-5; D is ambiguous. The CDR3 covers 13 residues. CDR1 is MNHEY and CDR2 is SMNVEV in the germline V gene (reference sequence). The CDR3 DNA reads as TGTGCCAGCCGTTTTACCTTCCAAGAGACCCAGTACTTC. Encoded protein: CASRFTFQETQYF.

This clone has only a few counts. The rearrangement uses TRBV28 and TRBJ2-1; no clear D gene. V was clipped by 2 bases and J by 9 bases, with 11 bases between them. CDR3 length: 13 amino acids. Germline CDR1 reads MDHEN; CDR2 reads SYDVKM. The CDR3 loop is CASSLSLQREQFF. As DNA, the CDR3 is TGTGCCAGCAGTTTAAGCCTCCAGCGTGAGCAGTTCTTC. The variable domain in full, completed from reference TRBV28 and TRBJ2-1, reads DVKVTQSSRYLVKRTGEKVFLECVQDMDHENMFWYRQDPGLGLRLIYFSYDVKMKEKGDIPEGYSVSREKKERFSLILESASTNQTSMYLCASSLSLQREQFFGPGTRLTVL.

By its share, this clone is medium-sized. The chain joins TRBV7-9 to TRBJ2-3; D uncertain. The V end lost 6 bases, the J end lost 2 bases, and 6 bases lay between the germline ends. This CDR3 comprises 12 residues. Germline V gene sequence: CDR1 SEHNR, CDR2 FQNEAQ (reference sequence). CDR3 DNA: TGTGCCAGCAGTGTCATCACAGATACGCAGTATTTT. It is translated as CASSVITDTQYF.

The genes are TRBV19 and TRBJ1-2; D unresolved. The CDR3 consists of 14 residues. The germline V gene encodes CDR1 LNHDA and CDR2 SQIVND (reference sequence). V lost 0 bases, J lost 6 bases, and 11 bases lay in between. The CDR3 sequence is CASSIDIGGDGYTF. The CDR3 bases are TGTGCCAGTAGTATAGATATTGGAGGAGATGGCTACACCTTC.

This chain joins TRBV28 and TRBJ2-1; possible D gene TRBD2, 5 bases. CDR1 is MDHEN and CDR2 is SYDVKM in the germline V gene. Trimming pared 5 bases from V and 6 bases from J, leaving 14 bases between. The CDR3 contains 14 residues. In nucleotides, the CDR3 is TGTGCCAGCAGTCTAGCCCAAGGTTCCAATGAGCAGTTCTTC. It translates to CASSLAQGSNEQFF.

V gene TRBV2 combines with J gene TRBJ2-7; TRBD2 agrees at 13 bases. The junction had 6 bases not matched to a gene; V was cut back by 5 bases and J by 5 bases. The CDR3 has 15 amino acids. The germline V gene encodes CDR1 SNHLY and CDR2 FYNNEI. The CDR3 here is CASSTGLAGAHEQYF. The CDR3 DNA sequence: TGTGCCAGCAGTACAGGACTAGCGGGAGCCCACGAGCAGTACTTC.

V and J are TRBV3-1 (or the pseudogene TRBV3-2) and TRBJ1-2; no reliable D call. The CDR3 spans 13 residues. Germline V lookup: CDR1 LGHDT, CDR2 YNNKEL (reference sequence). V was shortened by 1 base and J by 4 bases, with 7 bases between the two germline ends. CDR3: CASSQGQSYGYTF. CDR3 sequence (DNA): TGTGCCAGCAGCCAAGGGCAGTCCTATGGCTACACCTTC.

The genes are TRBV7-2 and TRBJ1-2, with 10 positions matching TRBD1. V dropped 3 bases and J dropped 2; count of bases not matched to a gene: 15. The CDR3 sequence is 19 residues long. Germline CDR1 reads SGHTA; CDR2 reads FQGNSA. CDR3 in amino acids: CASSFWGKTGGGLNYGYTF. CDR3 nucleotides: TGTGCCAGCAGCTTTTGGGGAAAGACAGGGGGCGGCCTCAACTATGGCTACACCTTC.

The chain joins TRBV7-2 to TRBJ2-5; 7 bases map to TRBD1. This CDR3 spans 13 amino acids. V dropped 5 bases and J dropped 4; count of bases not matched to a gene: 4. The germline V gene has CDR1 SGHTA and CDR2 FQGNSA. In nucleotides, the CDR3 is TGTGCCAGCAGCAGAGGGACAGTAGAGACCCAGTACTTC. Its translation: CASSRGTVETQYF.

This clone occurred a few times. V is TRBV27 and J is TRBJ1-5; no firm D call. V lost 3 bases and J lost 7, with 13 bases in between. This CDR3 comprises 14 residues. CDR1 and CDR2 (germline): MNHEY, SMNVEV (reference sequence). CDR3 bases: TGTGCCAGCAGTTTCGACCAGAAAGGGCAGCCCCAGCATTTT. The encoded protein is CASSFDQKGQPQHF.

The chain employs TRBV10-3 and TRBJ1-2; weak D call: TRBD1 (6 bases). The CDR3 consists of 15 residues. CDR1 is ENHRY and CDR2 is SYGVKD in the germline V gene. V shed 0 bases and J shed 3 bases, with 11 bases lying between them. CDR3 in DNA: TGTGCCATCAGTGAGTCGCCCGGGGGGCACTATGGCTACACCTTC. Protein sequence: CAISESPGGHYGYTF.

This chain connects TRBV4-2 to TRBJ1-1; weak D call: TRBD1 (5 bases). The V end lost 2 bases, the J end lost 3 bases, and 13 bases lay between the germline ends. This CDR3 is built from 15 residues. Germline V lookup: CDR1 LGHNA, CDR2 YNFKEQ. CDR3 sequence (DNA): TGTGCCAGCAGCCAAATTGGAGGGGAGTACACTGAAGCTTTCTTT. Its translation: CASSQIGGEYTEAFF.

The V and J genes are TRBV7-3 and TRBJ2-5; D may be TRBD2 (5 bases). The CDR3 runs 13 residues. Trimming cost V 5 bases and J 3 bases, with 10 bases left between them. CDR1 SGHTA and CDR2 FQGTGA come from the germline V gene. The CDR3 region has the DNA TGTGCCAGCAGCGCCGGACTTAAAGAGACCCAGTACTTC. Translated, it gives CASSAGLKETQYF.

This clone was seen only once. The V gene is TRBV16, the J gene TRBJ2-6; 11 positions match TRBD1. The CDR3 covers 18 residues. In germline, CDR1 is KGHSY, CDR2 FQNENV. J lost 2 bases, V lost 5 bases, and 8 bases had no gene match. CDR3 sequence: CASSTLGQGAAGANVLTF. CDR3 DNA: TGTGCCAGCAGCACACTCGGACAGGGGGCTGCTGGGGCCAACGTCCTGACTTTC.

V and J are TRBV5-1 and TRBJ1-2, with D perhaps matching TRBD1 (6 bases). Germline V lookup: CDR1 SGHRS, CDR2 YFSETQ. This CDR3 has 13 residues. The germline V and J ends were trimmed by 1 base and 7 bases, with 11 bases remaining between them. The CDR3: CASSLYRAGGYTF. CDR3 bases: TGCGCCAGCAGCTTGTACAGGGCTGGTGGCTACACCTTC. Full variable domain (missing parts from reference TRBV5-1 and TRBJ1-2): KAGVTQTPRYLIKTRGQQVTLSCSPISGHRSVSWYQQTPGQGLQFLFEYFSETQRNKGNFPGRFSGRQFSNSRSEMNVSTLELGDSALYLCASSLYRAGGYTFGSGTRLTVV.